This entry concerns a single TCR beta chain. Its antigen is not known. This record comes from a study of T cell responses to AZD1222 COVID-19 vaccine. The study's findings and limits: White British donors predominated, females outnumbered males, and clonal diversity was possibly underestimated. Seropositive AZD1222 recipients at baseline numbered only five or six. Regions 160-218 and 743-854 held dominance among vaccine-associated CD4 TCRs, which spanned spike.

The length of the CDR3 is 16 residues. Germline loops: CDR1 MDHEN, CDR2 SYDVKM. V gave up 8 bases and J gave up 2 bases; unmatched junction bases: 10. Repertoires were generated with immunoSEQ multiplex PCR, while TCRdb's copy carries only in-frame clones and drops some. The sample gives about 98,000 clones, roughly 84% of which show up once; approximately 15% is in the top ten. The sequence came from an adult in good health. The gene calls are TRBV28 and TRBJ1-5; 9 positions agree with TRBD1. The input for sequencing was peripheral blood, taken on day 0 of AZD1222 vaccination. CDR3 sequence: CASDLPDRGGNQPQHF. CDR3 nucleotides: TGTGCCAGCGACCTACCGGACAGGGGAGGCAATCAGCCCCAGCATTTT.